This T cell receptor beta chain came from a study of CD8+ T cells in alopecia areata. Points from the study as a whole: Scalp sample sequencing also detects resident alphabeta T cells of normal skin.

Stated treatment: oral pan-JAK inhibitor, 5-10 mg twice daily. Extraction of RNA preceded its reverse transcription into cDNA, which served as the sequencing template. Measured with immunoSEQ multiplex PCR; TCRdb has only the in-frame clones, and not every one. The sample consists of approximately 140,000 clones, around 87% of them appearing once. The sample holds a few counts of this clone. The antigen is undetermined. The CDR3 is 12 residues long. Trimming cost V 2 bases and J 1 base, with 2 bases left between them. The gene calls are TRBV23-1 and TRBJ1-1; D uncertain. TRBV23-1 is placed among ORFs of uncertain function. This clonotype was sampled from a human donor with alopecia areata. The material sequenced was CD8+ T cells sorted from blood, taken at week 4, from a patient treated with tofacitinib. The CDR3: CASSQGNTEAFF. The CDR3 nucleotides are TGCGCCAGCAGTCAAGGGAACACTGAAGCTTTCTTT.